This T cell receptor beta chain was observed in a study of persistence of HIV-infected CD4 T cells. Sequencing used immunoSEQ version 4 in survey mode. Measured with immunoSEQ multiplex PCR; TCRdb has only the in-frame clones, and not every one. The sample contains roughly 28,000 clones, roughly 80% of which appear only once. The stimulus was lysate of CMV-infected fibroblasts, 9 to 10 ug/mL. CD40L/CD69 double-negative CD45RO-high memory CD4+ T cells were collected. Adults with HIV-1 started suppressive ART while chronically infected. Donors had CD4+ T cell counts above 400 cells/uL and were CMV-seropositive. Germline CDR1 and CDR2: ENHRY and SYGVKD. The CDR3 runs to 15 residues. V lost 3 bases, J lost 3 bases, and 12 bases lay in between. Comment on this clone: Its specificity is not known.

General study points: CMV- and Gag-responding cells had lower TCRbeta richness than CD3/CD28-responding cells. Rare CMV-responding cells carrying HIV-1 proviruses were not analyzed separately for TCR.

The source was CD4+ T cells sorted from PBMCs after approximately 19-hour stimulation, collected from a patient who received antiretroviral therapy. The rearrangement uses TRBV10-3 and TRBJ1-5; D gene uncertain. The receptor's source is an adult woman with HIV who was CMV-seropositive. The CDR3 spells CAISDRAANNQPQHF. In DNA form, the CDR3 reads TGTGCCATCAGTGACCGGGCGGCAAACAATCAGCCCCAGCATTTT.